This TCR beta chain came from a study of blood T cell repertoires in COVID-19. Whole-study context: The United States, Italy and Spain provided the acute and convalescent COVID-19 samples. T cells, B-cell-depleted T cells, or PBMCs provided the cDNA or gDNA that served as material.

The CDR3 loop spans 15 amino acids. V shed 5 bases and J 2 bases; nucleotides not matched to a gene: 5. Germline lookup yields CDR1 SGHVS and CDR2 FQNEAQ. Authors' methods: Nucleated cell counts were estimated from reference gene primer amplification. Produced via immunoSEQ multiplex PCR; TCRdb's table is partial and in-frame only. From that table come the V and J calls and clone size; the DNA was used to work out D and trimming. The sample includes approximately 68,000 clones, 70% to 85% of them seen just once. The clonotype comes from a woman aged 50 to 60 with acute or convalescent COVID-19. The sample comprised peripheral blood. The J gene is TRBJ2-3, the V gene TRBV7-8; the match to TRBD2 covers 9 bases. CDR3 loop: CASSLLAGDTDTQYF. For the CDR3, the DNA is TGTGCCAGCAGCCTCTTAGCGGGAGACACAGATACGCAGTATTTT.